This note documents a single TCR beta chain sequence. Its target is unknown. The CDR3 runs to 15 residues. Germline CDR1 reads SGHVS; CDR2 reads FNYEAQ. The J segment lost 5 bases and the V segment lost 0 bases, leaving 3 bases of the junction unmatched. This sample was included in a study of T cell responses to AZD1222 COVID-19 vaccine. Study observations and caveats: White British people made up most donors, females outnumbered males, and clonal diversity was possibly underestimated. The study sampled repertoires only after the peak T cell response.

Some clones are missing from TCRdb's copy, which holds only in-frame ones; the method was immunoSEQ multiplex PCR. Found here are over 130,000 clones, 80% to 95% of them singletons; the top ten hold 3% to 3.5%. The material was peripheral blood, obtained 28 days after the second AZD1222 dose. The origin of this receptor is an adult who received the AZD1222 COVID-19 vaccine. V is TRBV7-6 and J is TRBJ1-2; TRBD1 aligns across 10 bases. The CDR3 bases are TGTGCCAGCAGCTTAGCGCTGGGACAGGGGTATGGCTACACCTTC. Amino acids: CASSLALGQGYGYTF.